Below, 15 T cell receptor beta chains from the same sample are listed, as sequenced in a study of blood T cells in healthy people across ages. A second PCR of about 7 to 11 cycles used a sample-barcoded 5' primer and a J-beta primer mix. MiXCR, applied by TCRdb to the 5' RACE reads, yields one record per CDR3 protein. The table lists roughly 500,000 distinct CDR3 sequences, less than 25% of them singletons. In addition, the sample was reused for a study of T cells of mothers and their children.

Sequenced sample: blood. Every receptor here comes from a boy aged 10-17 years in good health.

J is TRBJ1-6 and V is TRBV5-1, with TRBD1 as a possible D gene (5 bases). V lost 1 base to trimming and J lost 7 bases, with 15 bases between them. CDR1 is SGHRS, CDR2 YFSETQ, per germline. The CDR3 contains 16 residues. This CDR3 reads CASSLTPDKRNSPLHF. CDR3 coding DNA: TGCGCCAGCAGCTTGACCCCGGACAAGAGGAATTCACCCCTCCACTTT. The full variable domain, completed using reference TRBV5-1 and TRBJ1-6, is KAGVTQTPRYLIKTRGQQVTLSCSPISGHRSVSWYQQTPGQGLQFLFEYFSETQRNKGNFPGRFSGRQFSNSRSEMNVSTLELGDSALYLCASSLTPDKRNSPLHFGNGTRLTVT.

This clonotype was picked up a small number of times. V gene TRBV5-4 combines with J gene TRBJ2-3, with 9 nucleotides matching TRBD2. Per the germline V gene, CDR1 is SGHNT and CDR2 is YYREEE (reference sequence). V was clipped by 2 bases and J by 4 bases; unmatched bases: 5. The CDR3 spans 15 residues. CDR3 DNA: TGTGCCAGCAGCTTCGCGGGAGGGCCTTCAGATACGCAGTATTTT. This gives the protein CASSFAGGPSDTQYF.

The J gene is TRBJ2-5, the V gene TRBV7-6, with D perhaps given as TRBD1 or TRBD2 (5 bases each). The germline V gene encodes CDR1 SGHVS and CDR2 FNYEAQ. The V end was cut by 4 bases, the J end by 5 bases, with 20 bases between. The CDR3 extends over 16 amino acids. CDR3 amino acids: CASSSLVLEGQETQYF. The DNA for the CDR3 is TGTGCCAGCAGCTCTTTGGTATTAGAGGGGCAGGAGACCCAGTACTTC. Combining the CDR3 with reference TRBV7-6 and TRBJ2-5 gives the whole variable domain GAGVSQSPRYKVTKRGQDVALRCDPISGHVSLYWYRQALGQGPEFLTYFNYEAQQDKSGLPNDRFSAERPEGSISTLTIQRTEQRDSAMYRCASSSLVLEGQETQYFGPGTRLLVL.

In this sample, this clonotype turned up many times. The chain uses TRBV11-2 and TRBJ2-5, with D tentatively TRBD2 (5 bases). V lost 8 bases, J lost 2 bases, and 21 bases lay in between. The CDR3 sequence is 16 residues long. Germline CDR1 is SGHAT and CDR2 is FQNNGV. The CDR3 region is CASHDGVARTQETQYF. Written as DNA, the CDR3 is TGTGCCAGCCACGACGGGGTAGCGAGAACTCAAGAGACCCAGTACTTC. The whole variable domain, remainder taken from reference TRBV11-2 and TRBJ2-5, is EAGVAQSPRYKIIEKRQSVAFWCNPISGHATLYWYQQILGQGPKLLIQFQNNGVVDDSQLPKDRFSAERLKGVDSTLKIQPAKLEDSAVYLCASHDGVARTQETQYFGPGTRLLVL.

The CDR3 protein is CASSQVLDLAKNIQYF. CDR3 in DNA: TGCGCCAGCAGCCAAGTGTTAGACCTAGCCAAAAACATTCAGTACTTC. The chain carries TRBV4-3 and TRBJ2-4; D not resolved. The CDR3 spans 16 residues. CDR1 and CDR2 from the germline V gene are LGHNA and YSLEER. Deletions cut 1 base from V and 0 bases from J, with 10 bases between.

Only a few counts were recorded for this clonotype. The chain recombines TRBV14 with TRBJ1-2, with D possibly being TRBD1 (5 bases). CDR1 is SGHDN and CDR2 is FVKESK in the germline V gene. This CDR3 comprises 17 residues. Trimming removed 0 bases from V and 3 bases from J, with 17 bases in between. The CDR3 region has the DNA TGTGCCAGCAGCCAAGACGGCAGGGTAACCCCTTACTATGGCTACACCTTC. Amino acid sequence: CASSQDGRVTPYYGYTF.

The chain carries TRBV20-1 and TRBJ2-3; perhaps TRBD2 as D (5 bases). V was pared by 6 bases and J by 8 bases, with 15 bases between. This CDR3 contains 12 residues. CDR1 is DFQATT, CDR2 SNEGSKA, per germline (reference sequence). The CDR3 here is CSASGTTPTQYF. CDR3 sequence (DNA): TGCAGTGCCAGCGGAACAACCCCTACGCAGTATTTT.

The chain joins TRBV28 to TRBJ2-4; D may be TRBD1 (5 bases). Looked up from germline, CDR1 is MDHEN and CDR2 is SYDVKM. The CDR3 is made up of 15 amino acids. V lost 3 bases and J 5 bases, leaving 14 bases between the germline ends. CDR3 sequence reads: CASSLWQGRQNIQYF. DNA of the CDR3: TGTGCCAGCAGTTTGTGGCAGGGTCGTCAAAACATTCAGTACTTC.

The V gene is TRBV29-1, the J gene TRBJ1-2; 8 bases agree with TRBD1. The CDR3 has 12 amino acids. V dropped 5 bases and J dropped 6; count of bases not matched to a gene: 5. Germline V lookup: CDR1 SQVTM, CDR2 ANQGSEA. The CDR3 nucleotides read TGCAGCGTTCTGACAGGGGAAGATGGCTACACCTTC. Its protein product is CSVLTGEDGYTF.

A few counts support this clonotype. V gene TRBV28 combines with J gene TRBJ2-4; 13 bases map to TRBD2. The CDR3 loop spans 19 amino acids. J was trimmed by 1 base and V by 6 bases; bases with no gene match: 12. CDR1 and CDR2 (germline): MDHEN, SYDVKM. CDR3 coding DNA: TGTGCCAGCAGGGGGCTACTAGCGGGAGGGCCTCGCGCCAAAAACATTCAGTACTTC. Its protein product is CASRGLLAGGPRAKNIQYF.

Only a few counts were recorded for this clonotype. The J gene is TRBJ1-3, the V gene TRBV7-6; D uncertain. Trimming removed 1 base from V and 4 bases from J, with 5 bases in between. Looked up from germline, CDR1 is SGHVS and CDR2 is FNYEAQ. This CDR3 contains 13 residues. CDR3 nucleotides: TGTGCCAGCAGCTTAGTTACGGGAAACACCATATATTTT. It translates to CASSLVTGNTIYF. Variable domain in full (rest from reference TRBV7-6 and TRBJ1-3): GAGVSQSPRYKVTKRGQDVALRCDPISGHVSLYWYRQALGQGPEFLTYFNYEAQQDKSGLPNDRFSAERPEGSISTLTIQRTEQRDSAMYRCASSLVTGNTIYFGEGSWLTVV.

This clonotype was seen repeatedly, ten times or more. This chain connects TRBV6-6 to TRBJ2-3; D is possibly TRBD1 (6 bases). Germline loops: CDR1 MNHNY, CDR2 SVGAGI (reference sequence). V was clipped by 2 bases and J by 0 bases, with 6 bases between them. The CDR3 is made up of 14 amino acids. The CDR3 nucleotides read TGTGCCAGCAGTTACGACAGGAGCACAGATACGCAGTATTTT. Translation: CASSYDRSTDTQYF.

This clonotype was found a few times. The chain employs TRBV7-9 and TRBJ2-2; 9 bases line up with TRBD1. The germline CDR1 and CDR2 sequences are SEHNR and FQNEAQ (reference sequence). The CDR3 runs 18 residues. The junction had 15 bases not matched to a gene; V was cut back by 5 bases and J by 5 bases. CDR3 amino acids: CASSLSTMGQGRTGELFF. CDR3 nucleotides: TGTGCCAGCAGCCTATCCACCATGGGACAGGGACGGACCGGGGAGCTGTTTTTT.

The chain joins TRBV4-3 to TRBJ2-1, with D unclear. Germline loops: CDR1 LGHNA, CDR2 YSLEER. The V end lost 4 bases, the J end lost 10 bases, and 17 bases lay between the germline ends. CDR3 length: 14 amino acids. CDR3 amino acids: CASSLVWPEKEQFF. The CDR3 DNA follows: TGCGCCAGCAGCCTCGTCTGGCCGGAAAAAGAGCAGTTCTTC.

Notes on this clonotype: Because the CDR3 is missing its conserved closing phenylalanine or tryptophan, this is likely a read error. The CDR3 here is CASRSTGASNIQYL. CDR3 DNA: TGTGCCAGTAGGAGTACAGGGGCCTCAAACATTCAGTACCTC. The chain is built from TRBV19 and TRBJ2-4, with TRBD1 identical over 7 bases. CDR3 length: 14 residues. From germline, CDR1 is LNHDA and CDR2 SQIVND (reference sequence). V shed 6 bases and J 6 bases; nucleotides not matched to a gene: 8.